The T cell receptor (beta chain) under discussion was sequenced for a study of control samples from healthy donors and cancer patients. With 0 bases clipped from V and 3 bases from J, the junction kept 15 bases outside the gene matches. This CDR3 contains 20 residues. Germline V gene data show CDR1 as MNHNS and CDR2 as SASEGT. Here immunoSEQ multiplex PCR was the method, and the copy in TCRdb shows in-frame clones only, minus some. The top ten hold approximately 2% of the sample, which has 85,000 to 100,000 clones, roughly 82% seen once. The sequence came from a man aged 55-75 years in good health. V is TRBV6-1 and J is TRBJ2-2; the match to TRBD2 covers 8 bases. The specimen sequenced was blood. CDR3 amino acids: CASSEALLAGRAMDTGELFF. CDR3 coding DNA: TGTGCCAGCAGTGAAGCCCTCTTAGCGGGGAGGGCCATGGACACCGGGGAGCTGTTTTTT.